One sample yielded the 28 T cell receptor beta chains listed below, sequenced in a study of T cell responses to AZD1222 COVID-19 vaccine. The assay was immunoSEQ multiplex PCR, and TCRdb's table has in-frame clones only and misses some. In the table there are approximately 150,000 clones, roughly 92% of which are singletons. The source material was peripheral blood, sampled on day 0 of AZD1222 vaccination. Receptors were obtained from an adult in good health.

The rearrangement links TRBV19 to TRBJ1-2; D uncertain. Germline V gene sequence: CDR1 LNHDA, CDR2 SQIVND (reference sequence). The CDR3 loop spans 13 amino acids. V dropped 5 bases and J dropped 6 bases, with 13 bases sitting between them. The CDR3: CASSYSQFDGYTF. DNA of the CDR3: TGTGCCAGTAGTTACTCCCAATTCGATGGCTACACCTTC.

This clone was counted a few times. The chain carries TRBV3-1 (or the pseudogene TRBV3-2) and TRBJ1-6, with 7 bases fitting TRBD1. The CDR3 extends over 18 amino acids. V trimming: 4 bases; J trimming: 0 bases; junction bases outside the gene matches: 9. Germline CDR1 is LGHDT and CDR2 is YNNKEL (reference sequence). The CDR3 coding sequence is TGTGCCAGCAGCCGCCGACAGGGTCCGAGCTCCTATAATTCACCCCTCCACTTT. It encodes CASSRRQGPSSYNSPLHF.

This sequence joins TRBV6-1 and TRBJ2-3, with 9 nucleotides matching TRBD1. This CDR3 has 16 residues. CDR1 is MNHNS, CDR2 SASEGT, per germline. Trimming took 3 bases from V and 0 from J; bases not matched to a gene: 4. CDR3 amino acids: CASSEGQGTSTDTQYF. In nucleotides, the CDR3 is TGTGCCAGCAGTGAGGGACAGGGTACTAGCACAGATACGCAGTATTTT.

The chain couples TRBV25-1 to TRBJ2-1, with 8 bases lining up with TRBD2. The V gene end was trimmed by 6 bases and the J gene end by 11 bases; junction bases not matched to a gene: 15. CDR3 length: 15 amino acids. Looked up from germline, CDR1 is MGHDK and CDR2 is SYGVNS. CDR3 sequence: CASSPPHSRTSKQFF. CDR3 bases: TGTGCCAGCAGCCCTCCTCACTCCAGGACTAGCAAGCAGTTCTTC.

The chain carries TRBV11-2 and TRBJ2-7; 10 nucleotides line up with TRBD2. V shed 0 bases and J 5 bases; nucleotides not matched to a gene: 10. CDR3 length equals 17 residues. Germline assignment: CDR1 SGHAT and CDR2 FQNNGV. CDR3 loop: CASSLDLASGRINEQYF. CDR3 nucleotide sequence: TGTGCCAGCAGCTTAGATCTCGCTAGCGGGAGAATAAACGAGCAGTACTTC.

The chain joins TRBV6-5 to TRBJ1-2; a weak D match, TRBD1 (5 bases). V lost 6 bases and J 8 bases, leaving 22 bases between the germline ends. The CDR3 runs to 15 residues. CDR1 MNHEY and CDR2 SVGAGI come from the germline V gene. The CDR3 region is CASRFPLGEGRGYTF. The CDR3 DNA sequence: TGTGCCAGCAGATTTCCTTTGGGGGAGGGGAGGGGCTACACCTTC.

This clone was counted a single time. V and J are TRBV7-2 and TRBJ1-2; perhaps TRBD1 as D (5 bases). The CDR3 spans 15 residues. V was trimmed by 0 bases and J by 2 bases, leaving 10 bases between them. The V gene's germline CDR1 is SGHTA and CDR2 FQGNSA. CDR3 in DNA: TGTGCCAGCAGCTTAGCGAAAAACAGGAACTATGGCTACACCTTC. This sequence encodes CASSLAKNRNYGYTF.

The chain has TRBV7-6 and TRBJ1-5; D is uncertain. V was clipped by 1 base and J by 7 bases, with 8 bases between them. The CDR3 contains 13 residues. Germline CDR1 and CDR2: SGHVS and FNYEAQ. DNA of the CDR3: TGTGCCAGCAGCTTAGAAGATGGACAGCCCCAGCATTTT. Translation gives CASSLEDGQPQHF.

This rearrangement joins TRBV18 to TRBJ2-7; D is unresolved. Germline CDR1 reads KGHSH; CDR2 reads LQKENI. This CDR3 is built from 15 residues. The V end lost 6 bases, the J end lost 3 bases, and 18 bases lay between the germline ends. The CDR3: CASSRRNNVLYEQYF. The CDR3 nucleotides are TGTGCCAGCTCCCGACGAAACAACGTTCTCTACGAGCAGTACTTC. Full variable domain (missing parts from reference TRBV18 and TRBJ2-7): NAGVMQNPRHLVRRRGQEARLRCSPMKGHSHVYWYRQLPEEGLKFMVYLQKENIIDESGMPKERFSAEFPKEGPSILRIQQVVRGDSAAYFCASSRRNNVLYEQYFGPGTRLTVT.

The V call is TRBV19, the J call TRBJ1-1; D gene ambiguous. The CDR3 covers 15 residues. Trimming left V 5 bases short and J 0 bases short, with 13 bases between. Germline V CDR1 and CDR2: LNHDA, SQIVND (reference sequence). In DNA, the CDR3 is TGTGCCAGTAGTCCCCCCACGGTCTTGAACACTGAAGCTTTCTTT. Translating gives CASSPPTVLNTEAFF.

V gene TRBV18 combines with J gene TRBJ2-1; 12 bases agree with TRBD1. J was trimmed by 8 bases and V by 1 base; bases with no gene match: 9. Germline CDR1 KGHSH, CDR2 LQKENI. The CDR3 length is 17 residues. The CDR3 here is CASSPQGQGAKTHEQFF. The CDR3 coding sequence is TGTGCCAGCTCACCACAGGGACAGGGGGCGAAAACCCATGAGCAGTTCTTC.

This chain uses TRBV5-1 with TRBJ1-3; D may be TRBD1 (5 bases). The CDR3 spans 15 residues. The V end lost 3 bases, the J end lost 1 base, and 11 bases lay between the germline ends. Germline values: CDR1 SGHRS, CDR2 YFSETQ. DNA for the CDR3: TGCGCCAGCAGCTGGGGGACTGTTTCTGGAAACACCATATATTTT. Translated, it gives CASSWGTVSGNTIYF.

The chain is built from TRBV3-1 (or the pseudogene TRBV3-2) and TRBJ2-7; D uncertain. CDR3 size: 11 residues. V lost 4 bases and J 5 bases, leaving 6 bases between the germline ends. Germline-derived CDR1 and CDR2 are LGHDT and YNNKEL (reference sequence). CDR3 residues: CASSRANEQYF. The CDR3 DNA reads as TGTGCCAGCAGCCGGGCAAACGAGCAGTACTTC.

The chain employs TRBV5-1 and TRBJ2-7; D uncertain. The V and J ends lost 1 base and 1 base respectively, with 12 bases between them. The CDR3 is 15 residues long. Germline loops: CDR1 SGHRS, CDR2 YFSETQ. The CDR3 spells CASSLRVDPSYEQYF. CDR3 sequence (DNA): TGCGCCAGCAGCTTGCGAGTAGACCCATCCTACGAGCAGTACTTC. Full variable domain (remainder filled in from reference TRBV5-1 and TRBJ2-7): KAGVTQTPRYLIKTRGQQVTLSCSPISGHRSVSWYQQTPGQGLQFLFEYFSETQRNKGNFPGRFSGRQFSNSRSEMNVSTLELGDSALYLCASSLRVDPSYEQYFGPGTRLTVT.

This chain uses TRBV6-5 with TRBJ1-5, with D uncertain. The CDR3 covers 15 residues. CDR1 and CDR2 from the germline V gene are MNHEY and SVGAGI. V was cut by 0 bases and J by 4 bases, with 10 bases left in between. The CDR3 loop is CASSYSGRINQPQHF. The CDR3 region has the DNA TGTGCCAGCAGTTACTCGGGCAGGATTAATCAGCCCCAGCATTTT.

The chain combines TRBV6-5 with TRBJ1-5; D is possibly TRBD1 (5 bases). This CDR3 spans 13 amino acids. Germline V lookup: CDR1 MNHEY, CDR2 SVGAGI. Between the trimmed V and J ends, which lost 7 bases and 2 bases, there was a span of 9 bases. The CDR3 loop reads CASIAGGNQPQHF. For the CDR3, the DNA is TGTGCCAGCATCGCGGGGGGCAATCAGCCCCAGCATTTT.

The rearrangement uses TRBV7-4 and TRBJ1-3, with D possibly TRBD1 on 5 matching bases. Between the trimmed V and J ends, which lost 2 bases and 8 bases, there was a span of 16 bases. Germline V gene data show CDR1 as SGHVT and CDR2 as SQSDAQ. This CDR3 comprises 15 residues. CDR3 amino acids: CASSLQGREGYTIYF. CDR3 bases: TGTGCCAGCAGCTTACAGGGAAGGGAGGGATACACCATATATTTT. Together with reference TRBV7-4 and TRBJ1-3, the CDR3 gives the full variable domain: GAGVSQSPRYKVAKRGRDVALRCDSISGHVTLYWYRQTLGQGSEVLTYSQSDAQRDKSGRPSGRFSAERPERSVSTLKIQRTEQGDSAVYLCASSLQGREGYTIYFGEGSWLTVV.

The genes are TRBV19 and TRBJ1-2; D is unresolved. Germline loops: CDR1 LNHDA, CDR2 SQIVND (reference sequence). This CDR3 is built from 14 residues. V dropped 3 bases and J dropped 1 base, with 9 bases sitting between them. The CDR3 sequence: CASSIVLLNYGYTF. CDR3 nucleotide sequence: TGTGCCAGTAGTATCGTCCTCCTTAACTATGGCTACACCTTC.

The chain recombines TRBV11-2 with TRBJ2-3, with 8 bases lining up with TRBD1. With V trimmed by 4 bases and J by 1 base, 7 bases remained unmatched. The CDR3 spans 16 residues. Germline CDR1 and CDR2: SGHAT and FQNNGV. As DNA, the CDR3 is TGTGCCAGCAGCTCTTTCAGGGGGCCTCGCACAGATACGCAGTATTTT. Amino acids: CASSSFRGPRTDTQYF.

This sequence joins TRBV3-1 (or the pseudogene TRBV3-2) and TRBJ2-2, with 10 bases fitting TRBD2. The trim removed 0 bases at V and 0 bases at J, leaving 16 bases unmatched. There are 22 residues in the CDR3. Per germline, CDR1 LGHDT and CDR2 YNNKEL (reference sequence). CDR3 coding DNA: TGTGCCAGCAGCCAAGAAAACGCCCTCGGGGTAGCGGGAGGTCCGAACACCGGGGAGCTGTTTTTT. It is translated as CASSQENALGVAGGPNTGELFF.

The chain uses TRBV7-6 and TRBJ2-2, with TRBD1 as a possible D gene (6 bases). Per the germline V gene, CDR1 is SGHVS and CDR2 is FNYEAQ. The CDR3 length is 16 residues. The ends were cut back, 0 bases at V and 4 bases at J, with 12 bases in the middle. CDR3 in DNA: TGTGCCAGCAGCTTAGCGGCAGGGGAAGGCACCGGGGAGCTGTTTTTT. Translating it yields CASSLAAGEGTGELFF. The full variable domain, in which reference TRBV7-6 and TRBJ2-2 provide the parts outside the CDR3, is GAGVSQSPRYKVTKRGQDVALRCDPISGHVSLYWYRQALGQGPEFLTYFNYEAQQDKSGLPNDRFSAERPEGSISTLTIQRTEQRDSAMYRCASSLAAGEGTGELFFGEGSRLTVL.

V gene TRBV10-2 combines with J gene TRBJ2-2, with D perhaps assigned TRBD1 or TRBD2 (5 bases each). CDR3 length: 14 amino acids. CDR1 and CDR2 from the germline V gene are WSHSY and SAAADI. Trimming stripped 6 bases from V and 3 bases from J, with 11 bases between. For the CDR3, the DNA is TGCGCCAGCAGCCGGGACCGATACACCGGGGAGCTGTTTTTT. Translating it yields CASSRDRYTGELFF.

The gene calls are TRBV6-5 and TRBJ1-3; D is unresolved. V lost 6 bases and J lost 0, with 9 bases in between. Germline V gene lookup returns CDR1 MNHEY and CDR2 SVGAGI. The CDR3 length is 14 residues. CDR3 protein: CASSRTPSGNTIYF. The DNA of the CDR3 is TGTGCCAGCAGCCGGACCCCCTCTGGAAACACCATATATTTT.

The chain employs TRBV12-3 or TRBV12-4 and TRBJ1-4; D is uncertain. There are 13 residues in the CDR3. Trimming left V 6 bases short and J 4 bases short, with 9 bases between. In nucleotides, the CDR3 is TGTGCCAGCAGCTCTAGTGGTAATGAAAAACTGTTTTTT. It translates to CASSSSGNEKLFF.

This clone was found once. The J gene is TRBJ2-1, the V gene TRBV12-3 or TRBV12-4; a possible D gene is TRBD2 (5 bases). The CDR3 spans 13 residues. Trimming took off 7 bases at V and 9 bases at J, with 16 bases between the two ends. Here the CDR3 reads CASTQLVIGEQFF. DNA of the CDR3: TGTGCCAGCACCCAACTAGTGATTGGTGAGCAGTTCTTC.

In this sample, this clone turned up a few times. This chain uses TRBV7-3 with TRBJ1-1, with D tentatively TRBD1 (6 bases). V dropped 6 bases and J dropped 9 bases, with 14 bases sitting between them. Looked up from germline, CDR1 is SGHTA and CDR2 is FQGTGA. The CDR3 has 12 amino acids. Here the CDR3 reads CASSSQGSKAFF. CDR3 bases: TGTGCCAGCAGTTCCCAGGGGTCTAAAGCTTTCTTT.

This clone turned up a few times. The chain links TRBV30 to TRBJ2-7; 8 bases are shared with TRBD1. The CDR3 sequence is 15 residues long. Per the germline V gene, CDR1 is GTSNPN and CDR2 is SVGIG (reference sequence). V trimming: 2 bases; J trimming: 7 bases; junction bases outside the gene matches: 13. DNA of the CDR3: TGTGCCTGGAGTACTTGGCACAGGGGGAGATGGGAGCAGTACTTC. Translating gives CAWSTWHRGRWEQYF.

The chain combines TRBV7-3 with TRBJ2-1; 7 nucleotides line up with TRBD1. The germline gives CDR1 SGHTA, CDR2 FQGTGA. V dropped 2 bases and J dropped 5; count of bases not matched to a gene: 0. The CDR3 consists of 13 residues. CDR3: CASSLDRDNEQFF. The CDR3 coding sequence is TGTGCCAGCAGCTTAGACAGGGACAATGAGCAGTTCTTC.